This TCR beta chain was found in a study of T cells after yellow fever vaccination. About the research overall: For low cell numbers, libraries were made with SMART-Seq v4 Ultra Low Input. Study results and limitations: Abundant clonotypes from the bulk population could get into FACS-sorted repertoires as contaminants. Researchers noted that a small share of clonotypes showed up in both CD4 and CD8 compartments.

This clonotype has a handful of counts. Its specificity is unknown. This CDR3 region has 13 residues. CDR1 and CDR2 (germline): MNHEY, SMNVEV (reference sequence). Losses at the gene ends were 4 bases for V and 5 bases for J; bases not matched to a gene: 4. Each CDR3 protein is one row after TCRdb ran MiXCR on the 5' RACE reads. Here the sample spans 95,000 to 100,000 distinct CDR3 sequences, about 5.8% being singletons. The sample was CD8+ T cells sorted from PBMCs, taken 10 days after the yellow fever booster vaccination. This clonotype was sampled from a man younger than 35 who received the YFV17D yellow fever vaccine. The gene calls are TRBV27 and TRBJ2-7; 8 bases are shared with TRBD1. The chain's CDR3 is CASSSRTGNEQYF. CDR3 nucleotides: TGTGCCAGCAGTTCCAGGACAGGGAACGAGCAGTACTTC.